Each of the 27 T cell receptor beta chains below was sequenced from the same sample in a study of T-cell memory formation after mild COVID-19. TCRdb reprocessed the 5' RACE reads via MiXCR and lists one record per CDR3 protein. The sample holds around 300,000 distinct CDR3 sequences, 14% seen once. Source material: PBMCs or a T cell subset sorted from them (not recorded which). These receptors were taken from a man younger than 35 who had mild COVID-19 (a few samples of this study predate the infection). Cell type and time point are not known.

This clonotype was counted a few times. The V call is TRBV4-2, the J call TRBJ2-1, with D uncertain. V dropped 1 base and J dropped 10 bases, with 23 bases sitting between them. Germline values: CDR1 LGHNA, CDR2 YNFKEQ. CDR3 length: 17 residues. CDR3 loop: CASSQAPPGVAKEEQFF. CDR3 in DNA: TGTGCCAGCAGCCAAGCCCCCCCTGGTGTAGCCAAGGAGGAGCAGTTCTTC.

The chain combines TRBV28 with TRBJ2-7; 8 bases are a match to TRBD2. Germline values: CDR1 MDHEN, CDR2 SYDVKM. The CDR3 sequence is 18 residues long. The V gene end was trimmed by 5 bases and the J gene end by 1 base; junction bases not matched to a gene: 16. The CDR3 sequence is CASSAPGLGPTPSYEQYV. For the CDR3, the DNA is TGTGCCAGCAGTGCCCCGGGACTAGGTCCCACACCTTCCTACGAGCAGTACGTC.

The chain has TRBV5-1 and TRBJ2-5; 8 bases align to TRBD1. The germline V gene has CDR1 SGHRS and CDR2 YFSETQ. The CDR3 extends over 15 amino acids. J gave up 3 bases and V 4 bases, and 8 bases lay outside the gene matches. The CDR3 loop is CASSETGTGEETQYF. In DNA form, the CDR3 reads TGCGCCAGCAGCGAGACCGGGACAGGAGAAGAGACCCAGTACTTC. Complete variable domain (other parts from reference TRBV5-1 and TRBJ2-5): KAGVTQTPRYLIKTRGQQVTLSCSPISGHRSVSWYQQTPGQGLQFLFEYFSETQRNKGNFPGRFSGRQFSNSRSEMNVSTLELGDSALYLCASSETGTGEETQYFGPGTRLLVL.

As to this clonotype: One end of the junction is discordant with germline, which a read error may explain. Here the CDR3 reads CASSLAGAPSTNTQYF. The CDR3 region has the DNA TGTGCCAGCAGTTTAGCGGGGGCGCCCAGCACAAATACGCAGTATTTT. The chain joins TRBV12-3 or TRBV12-4 to TRBJ2-3; tentative D call: TRBD1 (6 bases). This CDR3 is 16 amino acids long.

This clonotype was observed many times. Here the CDR3 reads CASSQEPGQGVIGTDTQYF. The CDR3 DNA sequence: TGCGCCAGCAGCCAAGAGCCGGGACAGGGGGTTATTGGCACAGATACGCAGTATTTT. The rearrangement joins TRBV4-1 to TRBJ2-3; 11 bases map to TRBD1. The V gene end was trimmed by 0 bases and the J gene end by 1 base; junction bases not matched to a gene: 9. This CDR3 has 19 amino acids. Germline CDR1 MGHRA, CDR2 YSYEKL.

This CDR3 reads CASSYRVFREQYV. For the CDR3, the DNA is TGTGCCAGCAGTTACCGAGTTTTCCGCGAGCAGTACGTC. The rearrangement links TRBV6-2 or TRBV6-3 to TRBJ2-7, with D unresolved. The ends were cut back, 2 bases at V and 6 bases at J, with 11 bases in the middle. The CDR3 has 13 residues. Germline loops: CDR1 MNHEY, CDR2 SVGEGT.

The chain's CDR3 is CASSYRGSGETQYF. The CDR3 DNA follows: TGTGCCAGCAGTTACCGAGGATCAGGAGAGACCCAGTACTTC. This sequence joins TRBV6-5 and TRBJ2-5; the D is unclear. This CDR3 spans 14 amino acids. Looked up from germline, CDR1 is MNHEY and CDR2 is SVGAGI. V lost 2 bases and J 4 bases, leaving 11 bases between the germline ends.

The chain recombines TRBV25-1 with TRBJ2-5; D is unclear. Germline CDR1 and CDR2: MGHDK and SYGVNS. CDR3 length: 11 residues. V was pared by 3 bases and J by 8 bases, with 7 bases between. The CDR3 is CASSDLGTQYF. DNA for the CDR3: TGTGCCAGCAGTGATCTTGGTACCCAGTACTTC. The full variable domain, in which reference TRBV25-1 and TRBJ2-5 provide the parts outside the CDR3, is EADIYQTPRYLVIGTGKKITLECSQTMGHDKMYWYQQDPGMELHLIHYSYGVNSTEKGDLSSESTVSRIRTEHFPLTLESARPSHTSQYLCASSDLGTQYFGPGTRLLVL.

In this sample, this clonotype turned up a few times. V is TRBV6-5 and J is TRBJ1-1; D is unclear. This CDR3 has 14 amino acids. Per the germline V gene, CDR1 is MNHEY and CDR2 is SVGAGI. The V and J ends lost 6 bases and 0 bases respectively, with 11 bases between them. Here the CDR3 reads CASSLSAMNTEAFF. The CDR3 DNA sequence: TGTGCCAGCAGCTTATCGGCCATGAACACTGAAGCTTTCTTT.

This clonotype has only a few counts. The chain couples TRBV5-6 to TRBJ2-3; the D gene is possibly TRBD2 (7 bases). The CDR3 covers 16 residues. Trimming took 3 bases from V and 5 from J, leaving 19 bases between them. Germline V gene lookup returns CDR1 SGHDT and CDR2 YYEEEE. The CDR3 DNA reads TGTGCCAGCAGCTACGTGGGGGGGGGGCCGGTAGATACGCAGTATTTT. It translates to CASSYVGGGPVDTQYF.

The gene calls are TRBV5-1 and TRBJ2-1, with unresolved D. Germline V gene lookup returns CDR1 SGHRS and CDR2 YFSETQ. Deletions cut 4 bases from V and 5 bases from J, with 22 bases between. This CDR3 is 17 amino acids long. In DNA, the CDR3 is TGCGCCAGCAGCCCCGTGGCCTCAGGATGGCGTGACAATGAGCAGTTCTTC. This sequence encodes CASSPVASGWRDNEQFF.

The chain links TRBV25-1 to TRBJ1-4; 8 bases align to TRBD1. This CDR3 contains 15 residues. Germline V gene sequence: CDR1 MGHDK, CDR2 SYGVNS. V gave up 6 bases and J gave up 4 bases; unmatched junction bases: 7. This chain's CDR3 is CASRGTGIFNEKLFF. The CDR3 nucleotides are TGTGCCAGCAGGGGGACAGGAATTTTTAATGAAAAACTGTTTTTT.

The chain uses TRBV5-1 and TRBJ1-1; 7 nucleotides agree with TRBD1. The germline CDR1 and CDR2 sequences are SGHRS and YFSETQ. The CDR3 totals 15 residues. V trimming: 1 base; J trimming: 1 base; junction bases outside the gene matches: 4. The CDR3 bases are TGCGCCAGCAGCTTGACAGGGGCGCAGAACACTGAAGCTTTCTTT. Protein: CASSLTGAQNTEAFF.

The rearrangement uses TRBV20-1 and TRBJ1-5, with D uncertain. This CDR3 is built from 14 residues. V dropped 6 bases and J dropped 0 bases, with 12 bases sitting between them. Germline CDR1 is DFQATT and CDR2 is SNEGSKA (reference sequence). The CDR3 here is CSAERQDSNQPQHF. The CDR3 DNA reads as TGCAGTGCGGAGAGGCAGGATAGCAATCAGCCCCAGCATTTT.

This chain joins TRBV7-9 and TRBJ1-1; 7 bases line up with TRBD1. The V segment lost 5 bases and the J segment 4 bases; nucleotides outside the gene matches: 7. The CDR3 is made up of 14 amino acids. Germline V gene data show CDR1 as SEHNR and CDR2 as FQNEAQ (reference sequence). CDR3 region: CASSPRTGSTEAFF. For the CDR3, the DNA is TGTGCCAGCAGCCCCCGGACAGGCTCCACTGAAGCTTTCTTT.

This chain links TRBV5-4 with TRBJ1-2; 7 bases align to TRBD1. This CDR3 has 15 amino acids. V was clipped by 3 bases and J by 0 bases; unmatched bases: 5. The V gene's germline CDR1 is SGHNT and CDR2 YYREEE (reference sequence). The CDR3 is CASSSVQGANYGYTF. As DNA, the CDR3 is TGTGCCAGCAGCTCGGTTCAGGGGGCTAACTATGGCTACACCTTC.

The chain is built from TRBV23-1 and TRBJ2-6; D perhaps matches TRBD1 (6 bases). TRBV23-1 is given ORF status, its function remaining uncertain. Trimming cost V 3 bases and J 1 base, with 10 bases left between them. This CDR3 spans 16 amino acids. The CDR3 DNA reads TGCGCCAGCAGTCACCCCGGACAGTCTGGGGCCAACGTCCTGACTTTC. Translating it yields CASSHPGQSGANVLTF.

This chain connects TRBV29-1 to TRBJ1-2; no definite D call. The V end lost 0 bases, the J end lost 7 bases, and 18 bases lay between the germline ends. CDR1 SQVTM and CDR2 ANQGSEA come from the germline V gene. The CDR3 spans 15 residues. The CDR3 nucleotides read TGCAGCGTTGAAGATTATGGCACCTCAACGGGTGGCTACACCTTC. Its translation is CSVEDYGTSTGGYTF.

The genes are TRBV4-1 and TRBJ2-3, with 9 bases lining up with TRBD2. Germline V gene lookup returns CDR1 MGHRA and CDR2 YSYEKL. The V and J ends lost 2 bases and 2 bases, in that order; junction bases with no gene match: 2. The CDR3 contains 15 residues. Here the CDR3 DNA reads TGCGCCAGCAGCCAATCGGGACTAGCCACAGATACGCAGTATTTT. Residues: CASSQSGLATDTQYF.

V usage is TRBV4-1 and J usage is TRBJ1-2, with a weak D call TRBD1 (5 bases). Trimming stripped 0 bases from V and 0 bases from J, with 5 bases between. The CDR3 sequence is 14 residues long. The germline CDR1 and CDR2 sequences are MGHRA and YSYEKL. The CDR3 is CASSQETANYGYTF. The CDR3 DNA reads TGCGCCAGCAGCCAAGAGACAGCTAACTATGGCTACACCTTC.

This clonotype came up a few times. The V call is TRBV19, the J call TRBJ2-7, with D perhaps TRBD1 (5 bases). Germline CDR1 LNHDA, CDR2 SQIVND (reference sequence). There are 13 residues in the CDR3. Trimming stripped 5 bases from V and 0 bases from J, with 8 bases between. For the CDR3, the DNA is TGTGCCAGTAGTGTCGACAGCTCCTACGAGCAGTACTTC. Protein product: CASSVDSSYEQYF.

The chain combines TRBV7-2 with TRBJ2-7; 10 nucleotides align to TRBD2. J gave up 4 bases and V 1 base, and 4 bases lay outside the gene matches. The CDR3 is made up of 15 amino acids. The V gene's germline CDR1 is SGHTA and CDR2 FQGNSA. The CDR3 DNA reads TGTGCCAGCAGCTTAGTGGTAGCGGGGGGTTACGAGCAGTACTTC. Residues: CASSLVVAGGYEQYF.

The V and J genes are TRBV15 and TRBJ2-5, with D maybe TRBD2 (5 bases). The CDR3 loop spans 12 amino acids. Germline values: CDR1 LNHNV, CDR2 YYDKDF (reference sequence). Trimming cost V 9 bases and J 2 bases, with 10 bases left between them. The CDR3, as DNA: TGTGCCACGCGAGGACTGCAAGAGACCCAGTACTTC. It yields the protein CATRGLQETQYF.

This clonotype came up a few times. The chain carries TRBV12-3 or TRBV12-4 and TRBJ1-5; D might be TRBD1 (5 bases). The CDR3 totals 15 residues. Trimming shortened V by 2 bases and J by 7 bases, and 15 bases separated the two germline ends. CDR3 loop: CASSLIPTAGQPQHF. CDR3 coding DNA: TGTGCCAGCAGTTTAATCCCGACAGCCGGCCAGCCCCAGCATTTT.

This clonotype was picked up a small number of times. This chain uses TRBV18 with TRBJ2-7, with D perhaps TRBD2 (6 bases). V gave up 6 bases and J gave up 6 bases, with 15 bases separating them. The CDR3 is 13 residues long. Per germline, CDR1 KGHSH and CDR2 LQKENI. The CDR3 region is CASSPDTGVEQYV. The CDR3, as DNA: TGTGCCAGCTCCCCTGACACGGGAGTCGAGCAGTACGTC.

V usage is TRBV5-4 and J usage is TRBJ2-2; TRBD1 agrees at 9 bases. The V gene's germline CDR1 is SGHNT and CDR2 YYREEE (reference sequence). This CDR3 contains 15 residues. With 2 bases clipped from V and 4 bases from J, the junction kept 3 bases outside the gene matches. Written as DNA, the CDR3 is TGTGCCAGCAGCTTACAGGGGGCGCGCACCGGGGAGCTGTTTTTT. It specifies CASSLQGARTGELFF. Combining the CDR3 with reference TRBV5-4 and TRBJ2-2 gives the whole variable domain ETGVTQSPTHLIKTRGQQVTLRCSSQSGHNTVSWYQQALGQGPQFIFQYYREEENGRGNFPPRFSGLQFPNYSSELNVNALELDDSALYLCASSLQGARTGELFFGEGSRLTVL.

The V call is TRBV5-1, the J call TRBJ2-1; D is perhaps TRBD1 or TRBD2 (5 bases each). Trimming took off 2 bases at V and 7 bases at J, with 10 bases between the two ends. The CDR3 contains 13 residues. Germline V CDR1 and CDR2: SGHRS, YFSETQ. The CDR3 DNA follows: TGCGCCAGCAGCTTCCGGGACCCTAATGAGCAGTTCTTC. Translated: CASSFRDPNEQFF.